The rows below give T cell receptor beta chains drawn from one sample of a study of CD8 T cells in Susac syndrome. TCRdb used MiXCR to reprocess the immunoSEQ multiplex PCR reads, holding one entry per CDR3 protein. Of about 200,000 distinct CDR3 sequences listed, roughly 94% are singletons. The sequenced sample was CD4+ T cells from PBMCs. These receptors were collected from a human donor in good health. Both conserved end residues are part of each CDR3.

V	J	CDR3
TRBV19	TRBJ1-5	CASKWAGTGNQPQHF
TRBV20-1	TRBJ2-5	CSARGGLATMETQYF
TRBV7-8	TRBJ2-2	CASSWGQANTGELFF
TRBV7-7	TRBJ2-3	CASSENPLATDTQYF
TRBV12-3/TRBV12-4	TRBJ1-2	CASSLGQGGYTF
TRBV12-3/TRBV12-4	TRBJ2-7	CASSGGPTYEQYF
TRBV15	TRBJ2-5	CATSRGGLAGTQETQYF
TRBV29-1	TRBJ2-3	CSVESTDTQYF
TRBV20-1	TRBJ2-5	CSASPAVLGETQYF
TRBV28	TRBJ2-6	CASSLSGTGANVLTF
TRBV20-1	TRBJ1-2	CSASAPRDRVLYNYGYTF
TRBV29-1	TRBJ2-6	CSVIMPSPSGANVLTF
TRBV3-1	TRBJ2-1	CASSPTASGTPGFF
TRBV5-4	TRBJ2-1	CASSLDSSSYNEQFF
TRBV7-2	TRBJ2-3	CASSLVWGRDTQYF
TRBV5-1	TRBJ2-3	CASSSSGVSTDTQYF
TRBV29-1	TRBJ2-7	CSVSNGPYYEQYF
TRBV4-3	TRBJ1-4	CASSRDSLMKILFF
TRBV29-1	TRBJ2-1	CSVSPTSGRWYEQFF
TRBV20-1	TRBJ2-1	CSATRLGFNNEQFF
TRBV27	TRBJ2-3	CASSSPPQTDTQYF
TRBV7-6	TRBJ1-1	CASSHPSGMNTEAFF
TRBV9	TRBJ1-2	CASSVDSGPGNGYTF
TRBV20-1	TRBJ2-1	CSLRGAGVRISYNEQFF
TRBV10-3	TRBJ2-1	CAISLAGDNEQFF
TRBV28	TRBJ2-2	CASRRQLNTGELFF
TRBV6-5	TRBJ2-5	CASSTEIQETQYF
TRBV29-1	TRBJ1-4	CSGGQGNEKLFF
TRBV29-1	TRBJ1-1	CSVVRGVAFF
TRBV28	TRBJ2-1	CASRTMEGRNEQFF
TRBV6-5	TRBJ2-7	CASSRGDSYEQYF
TRBV29-1	TRBJ2-6	CSGVEALGPNVLTF
TRBV27	TRBJ2-1	CAVHGSYNEQFF
TRBV29-1	TRBJ1-1	CSVNGHRNTEAFF
TRBV3-1	TRBJ1-1	CASSFGGPEAFF
TRBV3-1	TRBJ1-6	CASSPVRGAPLHF
TRBV7-9	TRBJ1-6	CASSGGQGSSPLHF
TRBV5-1	TRBJ2-3	CASRAGAIADTQYF
TRBV5-1	TRBJ1-2	CASTVGIDYGYTF
TRBV15	TRBJ1-6	CATSRDQGRGSPLHF
TRBV7-2	TRBJ1-2	CASSLGGLDYGYTF
TRBV7-9	TRBJ1-5	CASSLVTVNQPQHF
TRBV29-1	TRBJ1-2	CSAVGIYGYTF
TRBV29-1	TRBJ1-5	CSAGPANGAQHF
TRBV28	TRBJ2-5	CASSSNGGGDRVVTQYF
TRBV27	TRBJ2-2	CASSARGPGELFF
TRBV10-3	TRBJ1-1	CAISESNWNTEAFF
TRBV24-1	TRBJ2-5	CATSDFQTQYF
TRBV12-3/TRBV12-4	TRBJ2-7	CASSHNRDSYEQYF
TRBV30	TRBJ2-1	CAWSVGSSSYNEQFF